Listed below are T cell receptor beta chains from one sample, sequenced in a study of T cells after posttransplantation cyclophosphamide. Generated by immunoSEQ multiplex PCR, the TCRdb table keeps only in-frame clones and is missing some. This table holds 550 to 750 clones, approximately 80% found once. The sample consisted of memory CD8+ T cells sorted from blood. These receptors all come from a man in his forties in good health, CMV-negative, and a related stem cell transplant donor. Both conserved end residues are part of each CDR3. Each record gives: J gene, D gene, clone size, V gene, CDR3 protein, CDR3 DNA. D genes are given only for firm matches. Clone size is given for some rows only: seen once, a few or many times, or a class if the clone is expanded.

TRBJ2-5,.,.,TRBV2,CASRSSETQYF,TGTGCCAGTAGATCTTCAGAGACCCAGTACTTC
TRBJ2-1,TRBD2,once,TRBV6-1,CASSGGLEVDEQFF,TGTGCCAGCAGTGGGGGACTAGAAGTGGATGAGCAGTTCTTC
TRBJ2-1,TRBD2,.,TRBV5-1,CASSSPALGGRAGYNEQFF,TGCGCCAGCAGCTCTCCGGCTCTGGGCGGGAGGGCCGGGTACAATGAGCAGTTCTTC
TRBJ2-7,TRBD2,.,TRBV27,CASSSGLVAHEQYF,TGTGCCAGCAGTTCCGGACTAGTCGCCCACGAGCAGTACTTC
TRBJ1-1,TRBD1,.,TRBV25-1,CASSELNSGQKNTEAFF,TGTGCCAGCAGTGAACTAAACTCGGGACAGAAAAACACTGAAGCTTTCTTT
TRBJ2-7,.,.,TRBV6-5,CASKASAYEQYF,TGTGCCAGCAAAGCATCCGCCTACGAGCAGTACTTC
TRBJ2-2,.,.,TRBV5-1,CASSLKQGATGELFF,TGCGCCAGCAGCTTGAAACAGGGCGCCACCGGGGAGCTGTTTTTT
TRBJ2-1,TRBD2,.,TRBV7-9,CASSLSGLANEQFF,TGTGCCAGCAGCTTATCGGGACTAGCGAATGAGCAGTTCTTC
TRBJ1-2,.,.,TRBV5-4,CASNRRAGENYGYTF,TGTGCCAGCAACCGTCGGGCGGGGGAAAACTATGGCTACACCTTC
TRBJ2-1,.,.,TRBV7-3,CASSPDSSYEQFF,TGTGCCAGCAGCCCAGACAGTTCCTATGAGCAGTTCTTC
TRBJ2-6,.,.,TRBV7-2,CASSFSGSLWANVLTF,TGTGCCAGCAGCTTCAGCGGGTCCCTCTGGGCCAACGTCCTGACTTTC
TRBJ2-1,.,.,TRBV4-1,CASSREGEGGYNEQFF,TGCGCCAGCAGCCGGGAGGGGGAGGGGGGCTACAATGAGCAGTTCTTC
TRBJ2-3,.,.,TRBV10-2,CASAPIGGGTDTQYF,TGCGCCAGCGCCCCGATCGGCGGGGGCACAGATACGCAGTATTTT
TRBJ1-1,.,once,TRBV6-5,CASSYMGGTEAFF,TGTGCCAGCAGTTATATGGGGGGCACTGAAGCTTTCTTT
TRBJ1-3,.,.,TRBV21-1,CASSLTLATHARNTIYF,TGTGCCAGCAGCCTCACGTTAGCTACACACGCACGAAACACCATATATTTT
TRBJ1-1,TRBD1,.,TRBV5-1,CASSRGQGGTEAFF,TGCGCCAGCAGCCGGGGACAGGGGGGCACTGAAGCTTTCTTT
TRBJ2-1,TRBD2,.,TRBV15,CATSRDQSGSYNEQFF,TGTGCCACCAGCAGAGATCAGAGCGGGAGTTACAATGAGCAGTTCTTC
TRBJ2-5,TRBD2,.,TRBV6-4,CASSEVAGERETQYF,TGTGCCAGCAGTGAAGTAGCGGGAGAAAGAGAGACCCAGTACTTC
TRBJ1-2,.,.,TRBV9,CASRSSGYYGYTF,TGTGCCAGCAGGTCCTCAGGGTACTATGGCTACACCTTC
TRBJ2-5,.,few,TRBV4-1,CASSLLGGINQETQYF,TGCGCCAGCAGCCTCCTCGGCGGGATCAACCAAGAGACCCAGTACTTC
TRBJ2-7,.,.,TRBV11-2,CASSPLGPEQYF,TGTGCCAGCAGCCCCCTGGGCCCCGAGCAGTACTTC
TRBJ2-2,.,.,TRBV28,CASSPLEGETGELFF,TGTGCCAGCAGCCCCCTTGAGGGGGAGACCGGGGAGCTGTTTTTT
TRBJ2-1,TRBD2,.,TRBV7-3,CASSLHGTSDNEQFF,TGTGCCAGCAGCTTACACGGAACTAGCGACAATGAGCAGTTCTTC
TRBJ2-7,TRBD2,.,TRBV10-2,CASSLTSGTSRSEQYF,TGCGCCAGCAGCCTGACTAGCGGGACGTCCAGGAGCGAGCAGTACTTC
TRBJ2-3,TRBD1,.,TRBV10-1,CASSEGQGHTDTQYF,TGCGCCAGCAGTGAGGGACAGGGGCACACAGATACGCAGTATTTT
TRBJ1-2,TRBD1,.,TRBV18,CASSLRTGTDYGYTF,TGTGCCAGCTCATTACGGACAGGGACGGACTATGGCTACACCTTC
TRBJ1-1,.,once,TRBV28,CASSTWVESGSFEAFF,TGTGCCAGCAGTACCTGGGTGGAGAGCGGATCTTTTGAAGCTTTCTTT
TRBJ1-5,.,hyperexpanded,TRBV6-1,CASSDGTGSSQPQHF,TGTGCCAGCAGTGACGGAACAGGGAGTAGTCAGCCCCAGCATTTT
TRBJ2-7,.,.,TRBV5-1,CASSLNARLYEQYF,TGCGCCAGCAGCTTGAACGCCAGACTTTACGAGCAGTACTTC
TRBJ1-1,.,few,TRBV6-1,CASSDRENTEAFF,TGTGCCAGCAGTGACCGGGAAAACACTGAAGCTTTCTTT
TRBJ2-1,.,.,TRBV11-2,CASSSRRGSNEQFF,TGTGCCAGCAGCTCACGGCGGGGAAGTAATGAGCAGTTCTTC
TRBJ2-1,.,.,TRBV19,CASTPQAGGSYNEQFF,TGTGCCAGTACCCCACAGGCCGGTGGCTCCTACAATGAGCAGTTCTTC
TRBJ1-1,TRBD1,.,TRBV19,CASSIGTGNTEAFF,TGTGCCAGTAGTATCGGGACAGGGAACACTGAAGCTTTCTTT
TRBJ2-7,.,.,TRBV7-9,CASTVIYEQYF,TGTGCCAGCACCGTAATCTACGAGCAGTACTTC
TRBJ1-5,TRBD1,.,TRBV6-6,CASSFGQDSNQPQHF,TGTGCCAGCAGTTTTGGACAGGATAGCAATCAGCCCCAGCATTTT
TRBJ2-1,TRBD1,.,TRBV19,CASRTGIDEQFF,TGTGCCAGTAGGACAGGGATTGATGAGCAGTTCTTC
TRBJ1-5,.,once,TRBV28,CASIFQGNHQPQHF,TGTGCCAGCATTTTCCAGGGTAACCATCAGCCCCAGCATTTT